This TCR beta chain was obtained from a study of CD8 T cells in Susac syndrome. As for this clonotype: Its antigen remains unknown.

Germline CDR1 and CDR2: SGHVS and FNYEAQ. The CDR3 length is 13 residues. Trimming stripped 1 base from V and 7 bases from J, with 11 bases between. The patients serving as multiple sclerosis controls were treatment-naive. They had stable or active relapsing-remitting disease and fulfilled revised McDonald criteria. It was negative isolation that provided the CD8+ and CD4+ T cells, whereas TEMRA cells were enriched by FACS. The authors reverse transcribed roughly 0.5 to 1 ug RNA with random hexamers. An immunoSEQ multiplex PCR amplified TCR beta CDR3 over 54 Vbeta and 13 Jbeta. Each CDR3 protein is one row after TCRdb ran MiXCR on the immunoSEQ multiplex PCR reads. The data contain hundreds of thousands of distinct CDR3 sequences, just over 90% of them seen just once; the ten biggest clones take up less than 0.075%. Study findings and constraints: The relatively small number of individuals in the TCR sequencing and HLA analysis was acknowledged by the study.

V usage is TRBV7-6 and J usage is TRBJ2-7, with a possible D match to TRBD2 (5 bases). This receptor was obtained from a human donor with multiple sclerosis. Sequencing was done on a sample of CD4+ T cells from PBMCs. The CDR3 sequence is CASSLGLAGEQYF. In DNA, the CDR3 is TGTGCCAGCAGCTTAGGCCTAGCTGGGGAGCAGTACTTC.